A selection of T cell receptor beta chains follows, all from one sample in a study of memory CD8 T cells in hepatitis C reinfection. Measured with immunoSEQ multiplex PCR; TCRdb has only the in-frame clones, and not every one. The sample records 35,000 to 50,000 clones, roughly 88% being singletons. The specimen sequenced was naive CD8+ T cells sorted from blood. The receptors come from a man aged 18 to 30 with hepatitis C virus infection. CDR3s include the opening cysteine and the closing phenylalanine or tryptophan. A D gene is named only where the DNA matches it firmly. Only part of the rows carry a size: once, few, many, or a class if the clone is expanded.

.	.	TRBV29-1	CSVEDRRRNTGELFF
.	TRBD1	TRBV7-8	CASSSEPPGQSNEKLFF
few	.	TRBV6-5	CASSYSAVYEQYF
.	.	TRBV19	CASSISPSYNEQFF
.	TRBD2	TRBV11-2	CASSLLAGGRTGELFF
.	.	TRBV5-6	CASSFSPWEQYF
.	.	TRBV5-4	CASSPFRGLNTEAFF
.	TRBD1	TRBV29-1	CSIRDRGGYEQYF
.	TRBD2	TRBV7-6	CASSSASGTSADEQFF
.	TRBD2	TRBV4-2	CASSQDGRGYEQYF
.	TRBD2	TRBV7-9	CASNTRGEGTNQETQYF
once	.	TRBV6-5	CASRSLAPTDTQYF
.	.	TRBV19	CASSIRDSYEQYF
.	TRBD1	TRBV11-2	CASSLETGINYGYTF
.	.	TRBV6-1	CASRLANTEAFF
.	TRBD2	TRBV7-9	CASSPGLAGGPGELFF
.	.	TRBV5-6	CASSLEQPFGELFF
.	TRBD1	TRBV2	CASSPGQGNSPLHF
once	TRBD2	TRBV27	CASSLSTSGINNEQFF
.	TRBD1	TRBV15	CATSRGRRGLVTEAFF
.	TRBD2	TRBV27	CASSLSGAGRTQYF
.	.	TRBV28	CASISWRESNTGELFF
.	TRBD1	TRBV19	CASSIGIQGNYGYTF
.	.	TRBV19	CASSIVQGYEQYF
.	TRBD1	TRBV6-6	CASSHGTGVDSPLHF
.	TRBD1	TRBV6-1	CASSGQGSNQPQHF
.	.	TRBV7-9	CASSSGAEQFF
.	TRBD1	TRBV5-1	CASSLAGQASFSGNTIYF
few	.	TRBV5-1	CASSPTPGGPGNTEAFF
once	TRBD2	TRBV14	CASSHTGRGGWTDTQYF
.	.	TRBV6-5	CASRSDSYNSPLHF
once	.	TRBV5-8	CASPARGWVYYEQYF
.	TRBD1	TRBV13	CASSYSTRDRVDGCTF
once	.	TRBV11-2	CASSPRVRQDYEQYF
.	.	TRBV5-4	CASSLDPSSYEQYF
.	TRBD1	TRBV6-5	CASSYSRGLLYNEQFF
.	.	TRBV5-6	CASSLPGLGTEAFF
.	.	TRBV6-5	CASSERGPYEQYF
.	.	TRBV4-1	CASSPRHVSSQPQHF
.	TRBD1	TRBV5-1	CASSSNRGTEAFF
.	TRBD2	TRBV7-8	CASSHGGGGNIQYF
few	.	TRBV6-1	CASSGTNIGTEAFF
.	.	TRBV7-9	CASSEGLSHYEQYF
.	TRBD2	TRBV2	CASTIRGGTTDTQYF
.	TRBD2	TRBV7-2	CASSWTSESNNEQFF
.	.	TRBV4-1	CASSQVVDSLVAGYTF
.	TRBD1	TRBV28	CASSLRGGRAGELFF
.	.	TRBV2	CASSEATGAGEQYF
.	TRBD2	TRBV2	CASRGLVLNEQFF
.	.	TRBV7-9	CASSPLIGEGSTDTQYF
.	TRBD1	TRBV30	CAWSPGTGEDTQYF
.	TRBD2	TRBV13	CASSPPPGEGYEQYF
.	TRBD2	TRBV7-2	CASSFYAGGPTGELFF